This T cell receptor (beta chain) came from a study of PD-1 blockade in mismatch repair-deficient tumors. The overall study: All were previously treated, progressing patients with about 11 mismatch repair-deficient cancer types.

As for time point: approximately ten-day in vitro stimulation with candidate mutation-associated neoantigen peptide 1. PCR or immunohistochemistry showed mismatch repair deficiency in every enrolled patient. Each of roughly 7 ELISpot-reactive candidate peptides was used for roughly 11-day stimulation. The V gene's germline CDR1 is SGHRS and CDR2 YFSETQ. The length of the CDR3 is 16 residues. Trimming cost V 4 bases and J 2 bases, with 15 bases left between them. Comments on this clone: Its specificity is unknown.

The method was immunoSEQ multiplex PCR; TCRdb's version includes in-frame clones alone and lacks a portion of them. The repertoire consists of several thousand clones, with about 90% occurring once and the leading ten covering 14% to 15%. V and J are TRBV5-1 and TRBJ2-2; possible D gene TRBD2, 5 bases. The clonotype was recovered from an adult with mismatch repair-deficient cancer. Source: cells cultured in vitro, taken from a patient treated with pembrolizumab. CDR3 sequence (DNA): TGCGCCAGCAGCCCCCATCGGGATCCAAACACCGGGGAGCTGTTTTTT. It encodes CASSPHRDPNTGELFF.